These 2 T cell receptor beta chains were sequenced from one sample in a study of beta chain features in type 1 diabetes. Their recognized antigens are unknown. Study results and limitations: Moderate but significant shortening of TCRB CDR3s was recorded in all four CD4+ subsets from Type 1 diabetes patients.

Since all of the isolated RNA was reverse transcribed, expressed TCRB transcripts were what got sequenced. Here immunoSEQ multiplex PCR was the method, and the copy in TCRdb shows in-frame clones only, minus some. The sample consists of about 300,000 clones, roughly 12% of them appearing once. Source material: naive CD4+ T cells from blood. The source of these receptors is a woman aged 18-35 years with type 1 diabetes.

This rearrangement joins TRBV9 to TRBJ2-1; 8 nucleotides match TRBD1. The CDR3 extends over 17 amino acids. With V trimmed by 0 bases and J by 13 bases, 18 bases remained unmatched. CDR1 is SGDLS, CDR2 YYNGEE, per germline. In nucleotides, the CDR3 is TGTGCCAGCAGCGTAGGTCCGGGACAGGCCTCTTACTATTCACAGTTCTTC. It is translated as CASSVGPGQASYYSQFF.

This clone came up a few times. Other nucleotide sequences from this sample produce the same CDR3. The rearrangement uses TRBV30 and TRBJ1-1, with 8 bases lining up with TRBD1. V was pared by 3 bases and J by 4 bases, with 4 bases of the junction left unmatched. There are 13 residues in the CDR3. Germline V gene lookup returns CDR1 GTSNPN and CDR2 SVGIG (reference sequence). The DNA for the CDR3 is TGTGCCTGGAGCGACAGGGGTTCCACTGAAGCTTTCTTT. Amino acid sequence: CAWSDRGSTEAFF. The variable domain in full, completed from reference TRBV30 and TRBJ1-1, reads SQTIHQWPATLVQPVGSPLSLECTVEGTSNPNLYWYRQAAGRGLQLLFYSVGIGQISSEVPQNLSASRPQDRQFILSSKKLLLSDSGFYLCAWSDRGSTEAFFGQGTRLTVV.